The 28 T cell receptor beta chains reported below all come from one sample, sequenced in a study of T-cell memory formation after mild COVID-19. One entry per CDR3 protein results from TCRdb running MiXCR on the 5' RACE reads. The repertoire has some 300,000 distinct CDR3 sequences, approximately 19% of them found once; the top ten carry more than 20%. The specimen was PBMCs or a T cell subset sorted from them (not recorded which). These receptors came from a man younger than 30 who had mild COVID-19 (a few samples of this study predate the infection). Cell type and time point are not known.

This sequence joins TRBV21-1 and TRBJ1-4; the table's D call, TRBD1, has no DNA check behind it. TRBV21-1 is a pseudogene. This CDR3 has 15 residues. CDR3 amino acids: CASQSGGRLDEKLFF. The CDR3 nucleotides read TGTGCCAGCCAAAGTGGGGGGCGGTTGGATGAAAAACTGTTTTTT.

The V call is TRBV7-2, the J call TRBJ2-1, with TRBD2 matching over 8 bases. The junction had 16 bases not matched to a gene; V was cut back by 4 bases and J by 8 bases. This CDR3 has 17 amino acids. The germline V gene has CDR1 SGHTA and CDR2 FQGNSA. The CDR3: CASSYPGPGGLGDEQFF. In DNA, the CDR3 is TGTGCCAGCAGCTACCCTGGCCCGGGGGGGCTCGGGGATGAGCAGTTCTTC.

V usage is TRBV5-5 and J usage is TRBJ1-4; D uncertain. V gave up 4 bases and J gave up 8 bases, with 12 bases separating them. CDR3 length equals 13 residues. CDR1 and CDR2 from the germline V gene are SGHKS and YYEKEE (reference sequence). The CDR3 loop is CASSELTGEKLFF. In DNA, the CDR3 is TGTGCCAGCAGCGAACTAACGGGAGAAAAACTGTTTTTT.

This rearrangement joins TRBV7-9 to TRBJ2-3; 12 positions agree with TRBD2. V was clipped by 6 bases and J by 1 base; unmatched bases: 2. The CDR3 loop spans 15 amino acids. Germline lookup yields CDR1 SEHNR and CDR2 FQNEAQ (reference sequence). The CDR3 is CASRWTSGGTDTQYF. As DNA, the CDR3 is TGTGCCAGCAGGTGGACTAGCGGGGGCACAGATACGCAGTATTTT.

This chain links TRBV7-2 with TRBJ2-1; TRBD2 aligns across 7 bases. Trimming cost V 6 bases and J 3 bases; bases outside gene matches: 8. Per germline, CDR1 SGHTA and CDR2 FQGNSA. There are 15 residues in the CDR3. Here the CDR3 reads CASRSPGTNYNEQFF. CDR3 bases: TGTGCCAGCAGATCTCCCGGGACTAACTACAATGAGCAGTTCTTC.

The chain links TRBV5-1 to TRBJ2-1; 7 nucleotides agree with TRBD1. The CDR3 length is 14 residues. Trimming took 4 bases from V and 4 from J; bases not matched to a gene: 5. Germline V CDR1 and CDR2: SGHRS, YFSETQ. CDR3 DNA: TGCGCCAGCAGCCCTTCGACAGGGTACAATGAGCAGTTCTTC. Translating gives CASSPSTGYNEQFF.

This chain uses TRBV30 with TRBJ1-2; 7 bases agree with TRBD1. Germline assignment: CDR1 GTSNPN and CDR2 SVGIG (reference sequence). This CDR3 comprises 13 residues. J was trimmed by 3 bases and V by 5 bases; bases with no gene match: 6. CDR3 loop: CAWGGQGDYGYTF. For the CDR3, the DNA is TGTGCCTGGGGAGGGCAGGGGGACTATGGCTACACCTTC.

The chain links TRBV5-1 to TRBJ2-3, with unresolved D. This CDR3 is built from 14 residues. CDR1 is SGHRS, CDR2 YFSETQ, per germline. V lost 4 bases to trimming and J lost 2 bases, with 11 bases between them. The CDR3 reads CASSRGSYTDTQYF. The DNA for the CDR3 is TGCGCCAGCAGCCGTGGGTCCTACACAGATACGCAGTATTTT.

The table lists this clonotype with a few counts. This chain links TRBV7-9 with TRBJ1-4; the D is unclear. V dropped 5 bases and J dropped 0 bases, with 13 bases sitting between them. The CDR3 sequence is 16 residues long. Looked up from germline, CDR1 is SEHNR and CDR2 is FQNEAQ (reference sequence). The CDR3 sequence is CASSPYGGPTNEKLFF. Written as DNA, the CDR3 is TGTGCCAGCAGCCCGTATGGCGGTCCAACTAATGAAAAACTGTTTTTT.

The chain joins TRBV7-2 to TRBJ2-5; 9 nucleotides align to TRBD1. With V trimmed by 2 bases and J by 4 bases, 8 bases remained unmatched. CDR3 length: 16 amino acids. Germline V lookup: CDR1 SGHTA, CDR2 FQGNSA. In DNA form, the CDR3 reads TGTGCCAGCAGCTTATACAGGGGGCAATTGGGAGAGACCCAGTACTTC. Its protein product is CASSLYRGQLGETQYF.

This clonotype was seen a few times. J is TRBJ1-3 and V is TRBV5-1; possibly TRBD1 for D (6 bases). Trimming stripped 5 bases from V and 0 bases from J, with 12 bases between. This CDR3 spans 15 amino acids. From germline, CDR1 is SGHRS and CDR2 YFSETQ. CDR3 DNA: TGCGCCAGCAGAGTCCGGACAGACTCTGGAAACACCATATATTTT. Its translation is CASRVRTDSGNTIYF.

This clonotype was seen more than once but under ten times. CDR3 protein: CSVGPGTGQETQYF. The CDR3 DNA reads as TGCAGCGTTGGGCCTGGGACAGGCCAAGAGACCCAGTACTTC. This sequence joins TRBV29-1 and TRBJ2-5; 8 bases map to TRBD1. CDR3 length equals 14 residues. Germline values: CDR1 SQVTM, CDR2 ANQGSEA. With 4 bases clipped from V and 1 base from J, the junction kept 5 bases outside the gene matches.

This clonotype has at least ten counts. This sequence joins TRBV7-2 and TRBJ1-1; weak D call: TRBD1 (5 bases). The CDR3 spans 13 residues. Germline CDR1 reads SGHTA; CDR2 reads FQGNSA. The germline V and J ends were trimmed by 4 bases and 1 base, with 7 bases remaining between them. CDR3 DNA: TGTGCCAGCAGCTCCGACAGGAACACTGAAGCTTTCTTT. Its protein product is CASSSDRNTEAFF.

This clonotype has a count of ten or more. J is TRBJ2-1 and V is TRBV11-2, with 13 bases matching TRBD2. Germline V gene lookup returns CDR1 SGHAT and CDR2 FQNNGV. The CDR3 consists of 15 residues. After removal of 3 bases from V and 4 bases from J, the junction contained 0 bases not matched to a gene. CDR3 bases: TGTGCCAGCAGCTTGGGACTAGCGGGGTACAATGAGCAGTTCTTC. Its protein product is CASSLGLAGYNEQFF.

The chain combines TRBV7-2 with TRBJ2-7, with D unclear. Deletions cut 6 bases from V and 2 bases from J, with 17 bases between. CDR1 SGHTA and CDR2 FQGNSA come from the germline V gene. This CDR3 spans 15 amino acids. The CDR3 sequence is CASSLELTGTYEQYF. The CDR3, as DNA: TGTGCCAGCAGTTTGGAGCTGACCGGTACCTACGAGCAGTACTTC.

This rearrangement joins TRBV11-2 to TRBJ2-1, with D possibly matching TRBD1 (5 bases). V gave up 3 bases and J gave up 5 bases, with 11 bases separating them. Looked up from germline, CDR1 is SGHAT and CDR2 is FQNNGV. The CDR3 extends over 14 amino acids. The CDR3 reads CASSFTGFDNEQFF. CDR3 sequence (DNA): TGTGCCAGCAGCTTCACAGGATTTGACAATGAGCAGTTCTTC.

The sample holds a few counts of this clonotype. The V call is TRBV7-9, the J call TRBJ2-1; D uncertain. The CDR3 is 11 residues long. From germline, CDR1 is SEHNR and CDR2 FQNEAQ (reference sequence). Trimming pared 5 bases from V and 8 bases from J, leaving 7 bases between. CDR3 region: CASSPLDEQFF. The CDR3 DNA reads as TGTGCCAGCAGCCCCCTTGATGAGCAGTTCTTC.

In its sample, this clonotype was seen a few times. The rearrangement joins TRBV10-2 to TRBJ2-2; possibly TRBD2 for D (6 bases). V gave up 8 bases and J gave up 3 bases, with 10 bases separating them. Germline CDR1 reads WSHSY; CDR2 reads SAAADI. CDR3 length: 13 residues. CDR3 amino acids: CASGRRDTGELFF. The CDR3 DNA follows: TGCGCCAGCGGACGGAGGGACACCGGGGAGCTGTTTTTT.

In DNA form, the CDR3 reads TGCGCCAGCAGCCAAGGTCAGGTGGCGGGGGGGTTGGATCGCAATGAGCAGTTCTTC. Amino acids: CASSQGQVAGGLDRNEQFF. The genes are TRBV4-3 and TRBJ2-1; 9 nucleotides match TRBD2. Trimming at V came to 1 base and at J to 6 bases, leaving 16 bases not matched to a gene. The CDR3 is 19 amino acids. The germline gives CDR1 LGHNA, CDR2 YSLEER.

The chain joins TRBV20-1 to TRBJ2-7; D perhaps matches TRBD1 (5 bases). Germline CDR1 reads DFQATT; CDR2 reads SNEGSKA (reference sequence). The CDR3 covers 13 residues. Trimming pared 3 bases from V and 6 bases from J, leaving 15 bases between. Here the CDR3 reads CSARRQGTGEQYF. The CDR3 DNA reads as TGCAGTGCTAGGCGGCAGGGAACAGGCGAGCAGTACTTC.

V and J are TRBV9 and TRBJ2-1; maybe TRBD2 (5 bases). Germline V gene lookup returns CDR1 SGDLS and CDR2 YYNGEE. Trimming cost V 4 bases and J 2 bases, with 19 bases left between them. The CDR3 runs to 17 residues. The CDR3 loop is CASSSRSSAEAYNEQFF. CDR3 bases: TGTGCCAGCAGCTCCCGCAGTTCAGCGGAGGCCTACAATGAGCAGTTCTTC.

The rearrangement joins TRBV28 to TRBJ1-1, with D unresolved. This CDR3 contains 12 residues. V lost 4 bases and J lost 10, with 13 bases in between. The germline gives CDR1 MDHEN, CDR2 SYDVKM. In nucleotides, the CDR3 is TGTGCCAGCAGTTCCCTCACGCGCTCAGCTTTCTTT. It codes for CASSSLTRSAFF.

The chain's CDR3 is CAISEQGYSGETQYF. The CDR3 DNA reads TGTGCCATCAGTGAGCAGGGGTATTCGGGAGAGACCCAGTACTTC. This chain connects TRBV10-3 to TRBJ2-5; the D gene is possibly TRBD1 (6 bases). Trimming removed 2 bases at V and 4 bases at J, with 14 bases between. In germline, CDR1 is ENHRY, CDR2 SYGVKD. The CDR3 sequence is 15 residues long.

This clonotype has only a few counts. DNA for the CDR3: TGTGCCAGCAGCGTTCAGGGGGCGAAAGAGACCCAGTACTTC. Encoded protein: CASSVQGAKETQYF. This chain links TRBV9 with TRBJ2-5; 8 bases fit TRBD1. Germline CDR1 is SGDLS and CDR2 is YYNGEE. The CDR3 spans 14 residues. V lost 2 bases and J lost 3; bases outside the gene matches: 3.

This chain links TRBV12-3 or TRBV12-4 with TRBJ2-7; no reliable D call. Trimming cost V 5 bases and J 4 bases, with 9 bases left between them. The CDR3 covers 12 residues. CDR3 sequence reads: CASSRLAYEQYF. The DNA for the CDR3 is TGTGCCAGCAGTAGGTTGGCTTACGAGCAGTACTTC.

This clonotype was seen more than once but under ten times. The rearrangement links TRBV12-3 or TRBV12-4 to TRBJ1-2; D perhaps matches TRBD1 (6 bases). This CDR3 has 13 amino acids. Trimming removed 5 bases at V and 3 bases at J, with 10 bases between. CDR3 protein: CASSPGVDYGYTF. CDR3 in DNA: TGTGCCAGCAGTCCAGGGGTCGACTATGGCTACACCTTC.

This clonotype showed up just a few times. The chain is built from TRBV14 and TRBJ1-1; maybe TRBD1 (5 bases). The CDR3 spans 20 residues. Between the trimmed V and J ends, which lost 1 base and 1 base, there was a span of 25 bases. Germline CDR1 is SGHDN and CDR2 is FVKESK. CDR3 nucleotide sequence: TGTGCCAGCAGCCAAGCCGGTTGGGACTCAGAGCCGAGGAAGAACACTGAAGCTTTCTTT. It yields the protein CASSQAGWDSEPRKNTEAFF.

This chain uses TRBV6-2 or TRBV6-3 with TRBJ1-1, with 7 bases lining up with TRBD1. J lost 2 bases, V lost 6 bases, and 6 bases had no gene match. This CDR3 spans 14 amino acids. Looked up from germline, CDR1 is MNHEY and CDR2 is SVGEGT. For the CDR3, the DNA is TGTGCCAGCAGGAGGGGACAGCAAAACACTGAAGCTTTCTTT. It yields the protein CASRRGQQNTEAFF.